The 20 T cell receptor beta chains in this list originate from one sample, sequenced in a study of patients and donors after allogeneic stem cell transplantation. TCRdb redid the calling of the RT-PCR reads with MiXCR, one entry per CDR3 protein. The sample lists about 960,000 distinct CDR3 sequences; over 15% were seen once. Sequences were obtained from blood, either unsorted or a sorted T cell fraction (not recorded which). Receptors originate from a human donor who was either an allogeneic HSCT recipient or a stem cell or donor lymphocyte infusion donor (not recorded which). It is not recorded whose cells these are; they may come from a transplant donor.

This clonotype was observed a handful of times. The rearrangement joins TRBV9 to TRBJ1-3; tentatively, D is TRBD1 (5 bases). Trimming removed 3 bases from V and 8 bases from J, with 15 bases in between. Germline-derived CDR1 and CDR2 are SGDLS and YYNGEE. The CDR3 extends over 14 amino acids. CDR3 protein: CASSGGPDRDTIYF. The CDR3 DNA reads TGTGCCAGCAGCGGGGGACCCGACCGAGACACCATATATTTT.

J is TRBJ2-3 and V is TRBV12-3 or TRBV12-4; D possibly corresponds to TRBD2 (5 bases). The CDR3 has 13 amino acids. The V end was cut by 7 bases, the J end by 6 bases, with 14 bases between. For the CDR3, the DNA is TGTGCCAGCATCACCTCGAGGGTCGATACGCAGTATTTT. Its protein is CASITSRVDTQYF.

The chain couples TRBV27 to TRBJ1-1, with a weak D call TRBD1 (5 bases). The CDR3 contains 14 residues. The germline CDR1 and CDR2 sequences are MNHEY and SMNVEV (reference sequence). V was trimmed by 2 bases and J by 1 base, leaving 8 bases between them. The CDR3: CASSLMGQNTEAFF. The CDR3 DNA is TGTGCCAGCAGTTTAATGGGGCAGAACACTGAAGCTTTCTTT.

This clonotype was found many times. This sequence joins TRBV4-1 and TRBJ2-4; D perhaps matches TRBD1 (5 bases). The CDR3 spans 14 residues. The V gene lost 2 bases and the J gene lost 7 bases, with 12 bases spanning the gap. Per the germline V gene, CDR1 is MGHRA and CDR2 is YSYEKL. CDR3 coding DNA: TGCGCCAGCAGCCAAATCGGCAGGGTTAACATTCAGTACTTC. Its translation is CASSQIGRVNIQYF.

This clonotype appeared a single time. This chain uses TRBV20-1 with TRBJ2-7; TRBD2 aligns across 9 bases. There are 14 residues in the CDR3. CDR1 is DFQATT, CDR2 SNEGSKA, per germline (reference sequence). The J segment lost 7 bases and the V segment lost 4 bases, leaving 11 bases of the junction unmatched. The CDR3: CSAMRSSGIREQYF. CDR3 nucleotide sequence: TGCAGTGCTATGAGGTCTAGCGGGATTAGGGAGCAGTACTTC.

This clonotype showed up just a few times. The CDR3 DNA sequence: TGTGCCAGCAGCGTCCAGGGCGCTACAAACAATGAGCAGTTCTTC. Translated: CASSVQGATNNEQFF. The chain employs TRBV6-1 and TRBJ2-1; perhaps TRBD1 as D (5 bases). V dropped 6 bases and J dropped 5 bases, with 17 bases sitting between them. The CDR3 is 15 amino acids. Germline assignment: CDR1 MNHNS and CDR2 SASEGT.

This clonotype was counted between two and nine times. The V call is TRBV10-3, the J call TRBJ2-3; 8 nucleotides align to TRBD1. Germline V gene data show CDR1 as ENHRY and CDR2 as SYGVKD. With 10 bases clipped from V and 2 bases from J, the junction kept 8 bases outside the gene matches. The CDR3 length is 14 residues. The CDR3 nucleotides read TGTGCCACCCAGACAGGGGTGGTCACAGATACGCAGTATTTT. Protein product: CATQTGVVTDTQYF.

This clonotype was detected only a few times. V and J are TRBV3-1 and TRBJ2-7; the D is unclear. Germline-derived CDR1 and CDR2 are LGHDT and YNNKEL (reference sequence). Between the trimmed V and J ends, which lost 0 bases and 2 bases, there was a span of 5 bases. The CDR3 extends over 13 amino acids. The CDR3: CASSQDGPYEQYF. The DNA of the CDR3 is TGTGCCAGCAGCCAAGACGGCCCCTACGAGCAGTACTTC.

This chain connects TRBV10-3 to TRBJ1-1, with 7 positions matching TRBD1. Germline V gene sequence: CDR1 ENHRY, CDR2 SYGVKD. This CDR3 has 12 residues. The junction had 5 bases not matched to a gene; V was cut back by 6 bases and J by 7 bases. The CDR3 here is CAISPDRDEAFF. The CDR3 DNA reads as TGTGCCATCAGCCCCGACAGGGATGAAGCTTTCTTT.

V gene TRBV5-1 combines with J gene TRBJ2-7, with D possibly being TRBD1 (6 bases). CDR1 SGHRS and CDR2 YFSETQ come from the germline V gene. The CDR3 is 16 amino acids. V lost 0 bases and J 2 bases, leaving 15 bases between the germline ends. CDR3 bases: TGCGCCAGCAGCTTGGGCGGTGGACAGTCCCCCTACGAGCAGTACTTC. It codes for CASSLGGGQSPYEQYF.

The table lists this clonotype with a few counts. This chain joins TRBV15 and TRBJ2-7; 9 bases map to TRBD1. The germline gives CDR1 LNHNV, CDR2 YYDKDF (reference sequence). V dropped 0 bases and J dropped 3; count of bases not matched to a gene: 3. The CDR3 loop spans 15 amino acids. The CDR3 reads CATSRDPGQGYEQYF. The DNA for the CDR3 is TGTGCCACCAGCAGAGATCCGGGACAGGGCTACGAGCAGTACTTC.

This clonotype was detected a few times. This chain uses TRBV7-9 with TRBJ2-7; D perhaps matches TRBD2 (5 bases). The CDR3 is 15 amino acids. V lost 5 bases and J 0 bases, leaving 14 bases between the germline ends. The germline V gene has CDR1 SEHNR and CDR2 FQNEAQ (reference sequence). The CDR3 bases are TGTGCCAGCAGCCCCAAGGACTGGAGCTCCTACGAGCAGTACTTC. It translates to CASSPKDWSSYEQYF.

The table lists this clonotype with a few counts. The chain is built from TRBV10-3 and TRBJ2-7; no firm D call. The germline CDR1 and CDR2 sequences are ENHRY and SYGVKD. Between the trimmed V and J ends, which lost 0 bases and 1 base, there was a span of 10 bases. This CDR3 is 15 amino acids long. CDR3 sequence (DNA): TGTGCCATCAGTGAGTCGGCAGCGACTTCCTACGAGCAGTACTTC. It translates to CAISESAATSYEQYF.

This clonotype was counted a few times. V and J are TRBV6-1 and TRBJ2-5, with 12 bases lining up with TRBD2. Trimming took 5 bases from V and 5 from J; bases not matched to a gene: 9. This CDR3 is 16 amino acids long. Looked up from germline, CDR1 is MNHNS and CDR2 is SASEGT. The CDR3 DNA is TGTGCCAGCAGTCCCTGGACTAGCGGGGTTCCGGAGACCCAGTACTTC. Translated: CASSPWTSGVPETQYF.

The rearrangement uses TRBV12-3 or TRBV12-4 and TRBJ1-1; tentative D call: TRBD1 (6 bases). CDR3 length: 14 amino acids. The V gene lost 5 bases and the J gene lost 1 base, with 11 bases spanning the gap. The CDR3 nucleotides are TGTGCCAGCAGTACCGGAGGGGGGAACACTGAAGCTTTCTTT. Its protein is CASSTGGGNTEAFF.

The V and J genes are TRBV12-3 or TRBV12-4 and TRBJ2-7, with 7 bases matching TRBD1. J gave up 0 bases and V 5 bases, and 7 bases lay outside the gene matches. This CDR3 region has 15 residues. The CDR3 loop reads CASSTQTGYSYEQYF. CDR3 nucleotide sequence: TGTGCCAGCAGTACTCAGACAGGGTACTCCTACGAGCAGTACTTC.

A few counts support this clonotype. This rearrangement joins TRBV27 to TRBJ1-1; the D gene is possibly TRBD1 (5 bases). The V end was cut by 6 bases, the J end by 4 bases, with 15 bases between. In germline, CDR1 is MNHEY, CDR2 SMNVEV (reference sequence). The CDR3 is 14 amino acids. CDR3 DNA sequence: TGTGCCAGCAGCTTCTTACCAGGGTCCACTGAAGCTTTCTTT. Its translation: CASSFLPGSTEAFF.

The V gene is TRBV4-1, the J gene TRBJ2-2; no clear D. The CDR3 is 16 residues long. V shed 4 bases and J shed 0 bases, with 12 bases lying between them. The V gene's germline CDR1 is MGHRA and CDR2 YSYEKL. The CDR3 protein is CASSPLGGPNTGELFF. CDR3 nucleotides: TGCGCCAGCAGCCCTTTAGGCGGACCGAACACCGGGGAGCTGTTTTTT.

Only a few counts were recorded for this clonotype. V gene TRBV20-1 combines with J gene TRBJ1-1, with D perhaps matching TRBD1 (6 bases). The germline V and J ends were trimmed by 0 bases and 0 bases, with 14 bases remaining between them. Germline V CDR1 and CDR2: DFQATT, SNEGSKA (reference sequence). This CDR3 comprises 16 residues. The CDR3 region is CSAREDRTTMNTEAFF. The CDR3 DNA is TGCAGTGCTAGAGAAGACAGGACGACCATGAACACTGAAGCTTTCTTT.

The chain carries TRBV12-3 or TRBV12-4 and TRBJ2-5, with D perhaps TRBD1 or TRBD2 (6 bases each). V was shortened by 2 bases and J by 2 bases, with 18 bases between the two germline ends. The CDR3 totals 17 residues. DNA of the CDR3: TGTGCCAGCAGTTTATACCGTCCGGGGGCGGGTCAAGAGACCCAGTACTTC. It encodes CASSLYRPGAGQETQYF.